The sequence of this T cell receptor beta chain was determined in a study of control samples from healthy donors and cancer patients. V was pared by 0 bases and J by 1 base, with 9 bases between. The length of the CDR3 is 15 residues. Germline CDR1 and CDR2: MNHEY and SMNVEV (reference sequence). Clones were read by immunoSEQ multiplex PCR, and TCRdb kept only the in-frame ones, dropping some. This table holds about 140,000 clones, more than 85% found once. The receptor was isolated from a woman aged 25 to 39 in good health. The material sequenced was blood. The chain combines TRBV27 with TRBJ1-1; no definite D call. The CDR3 nucleotides are TGTGCCAGCAGTTTATCCGGGGTGGGGAACACTGAAGCTTTCTTT. It encodes CASSLSGVGNTEAFF.